This is a list of T cell receptor beta chains from one sample in a study of cytomegalovirus exposure and HLA in healthy donors. Profiled with immunoSEQ multiplex PCR; TCRdb holds only in-frame clones, not every one. The repertoire has about 93,000 clones, over 75% of them found once; the top ten carry approximately 3.8%. The specimen sequenced was PBMCs. Receptor source: a man aged 50 to 59 in good health and CMV-seronegative. CDR3s include the opening cysteine and the closing phenylalanine or tryptophan. A D gene is named only where the DNA matches it firmly. Size is stated for part of the rows, as once, few or many counts, or as a class when the clone is expanded.

.	TRBJ1-1	TRBV5-1	TRBD1	CASSWTGPLNTEAFF	TGCGCCAGCAGCTGGACAGGGCCGCTGAACACTGAAGCTTTCTTT
few	TRBJ1-1	TRBV5-1	TRBD1	CASSFSGQGDTEAFF	TGCGCCAGCAGCTTTTCGGGACAGGGAGACACTGAAGCTTTCTTT
.	TRBJ2-7	TRBV4-3	.	CASSQAPSSYEQYF	TGCGCCAGCAGCCAAGCCCCCAGCTCCTACGAGCAGTACTTC
.	TRBJ1-1	TRBV6-5	.	CASSYETLGAEAFF	TGTGCCAGCAGTTACGAGACACTCGGCGCTGAAGCTTTCTTT
.	TRBJ2-2	TRBV18	TRBD1	CASSPTGQGVAGELFF	TGTGCCAGCTCACCAACGGGACAGGGTGTGGCCGGGGAGCTGTTTTTT
.	TRBJ1-4	TRBV6-1	TRBD1	CASSPGTGDFEKLFF	TGTGCCAGCAGTCCCGGGACAGGGGACTTTGAAAAACTGTTTTTT
.	TRBJ2-7	TRBV18	TRBD2	CASSPTGTSYEQYF	TGTGCCAGCTCACCGACCGGGACTAGCTACGAGCAGTACTTC
.	TRBJ2-5	TRBV7-2	TRBD2	CASSFAGGGETQYF	TGTGCCAGCAGCTTTGCGGGAGGGGGGGAGACCCAGTACTTC
.	TRBJ2-7	TRBV21-1	.	CASSKVTSGRTSSYEQYF	TGTGCCAGCAGCAAAGTCACTAGCGGGAGGACTAGCTCCTACGAGCAGTACTTC
.	TRBJ2-3	TRBV10-1	TRBD2	CASSGTSGSTDTQYF	TGCGCCAGCAGCGGGACTAGCGGGAGCACAGATACGCAGTATTTT